This entry is about one T cell receptor (beta chain). The sample belongs to a study of cytomegalovirus exposure and HLA in healthy donors. 60 Vbeta and 13 Jbeta primers were used in PCR. Clones were sequenced by immunoSEQ multiplex PCR, and TCRdb holds only the in-frame ones, with some missing. The data contain over 200,000 clones, approximately 81% of them singletons. This CDR3 has 15 residues. The junction had 3 bases not matched to a gene; V was cut back by 1 base and J by 4 bases. Germline loops: CDR1 LNHNV, CDR2 YYDKDF (reference sequence). V and J are TRBV15 and TRBJ1-1; 10 bases line up with TRBD1. Sequenced input: PBMCs. The source of this sequence is a human donor in good health. The CDR3 DNA reads as TGTGCCACCAGCAGAGTCGGACAGGGGGGCACTGAAGCTTTCTTT. As protein: CATSRVGQGGTEAFF.